One sample yielded the 2 T cell receptor beta chains listed below, sequenced in a study of blood T cells in healthy people across ages. For the second PCR, which ran for about 7 to 12 cycles, a sample-barcoded 5' primer and a J-beta primer mix were used. MiXCR, run by TCRdb on the 5' RACE reads, gives a single entry per CDR3 protein. This sample has roughly 550,000 distinct CDR3 sequences, with nearly 25% found just once. These data were also filed under a second study, of T cells of mothers and their children.

The sample consisted of blood. The receptors were sampled from a boy between 10 and 17 years old in good health.

This chain joins TRBV7-8 and TRBJ1-6; 9 nucleotides agree with TRBD1. Trimming cost V 5 bases and J 0 bases; bases outside gene matches: 17. The CDR3 loop spans 21 amino acids. CDR1 is SGHVS, CDR2 FQNEAQ, per germline. The CDR3 sequence: CASSLRSRGDRDSSYNSPLHF. Written as DNA, the CDR3 is TGTGCCAGCAGCCTACGATCGAGGGGGGACAGGGACAGCTCCTATAATTCACCCCTCCACTTT.

The J gene is TRBJ2-5, the V gene TRBV4-3, with 7 bases identical to TRBD1. TRBJ2-7 explains the end of the DNA better; the J call may be wrong. The germline CDR1 and CDR2 sequences are LGHNA and YSLEER. CDR3 length: 15 residues. The CDR3 nucleotides read TGCGCCAGCAGCCAAGATCAGGGGGTCTCCTACGAGCAGTACTTC. Encoded protein: CASSQDQGVSYEQYF.